This TCR beta chain emerged from a study of shared clonotypes between healthy human individuals. General study results and limits: Naive subsets generally exceeded memory subsets in estimated richness.

As for this clone: Its target is unknown. This CDR3 is also generated by other DNA sequences in the sample.

After removal of 4 bases from V and 0 bases from J, the junction contained 2 bases not matched to a gene. Germline V gives CDR1 SGHRS, CDR2 YFSETQ. The CDR3 is made up of 15 amino acids. Assay: immunoSEQ multiplex PCR; the TCRdb copy retains only in-frame clones and omits some. The sample has some 630,000 clones, 72% seen once. The TCR comes from a woman aged 25 to 45 in good health. The rearrangement joins TRBV5-1 to TRBJ2-1, with 9 bases identical to TRBD2. The sequenced material came from memory CD4+ T cells sorted from blood. As to subset: CD45RA-negative fraction. The CDR3 region has the DNA TGCGCCAGCAGCCTTAGCGGGAGCTCCTACAATGAGCAGTTCTTC. Protein: CASSLSGSSYNEQFF. Filled out from reference TRBV5-1 and TRBJ2-1, the complete variable domain reads KAGVTQTPRYLIKTRGQQVTLSCSPISGHRSVSWYQQTPGQGLQFLFEYFSETQRNKGNFPGRFSGRQFSNSRSEMNVSTLELGDSALYLCASSLSGSSYNEQFFGPGTRLTVL.